This passage covers 22 T cell receptor beta chains from one sample sequenced in a study of blood T cells in healthy people across ages. Next came a second PCR, run for roughly 6 to 11 cycles, which used a sample-barcoded 5' primer along with a J-beta primer mix. In TCRdb, the 5' RACE reads were re-called with MiXCR into one record per CDR3 protein. The sample lists about 1.6 million distinct CDR3 sequences, about 35% occurring once. Sequencing input: blood. The receptors derive from a woman younger than 45 in good health.

This clonotype showed up many times. The chain uses TRBV7-2 and TRBJ2-5; 9 nucleotides match TRBD1. Trimming took 5 bases from V and 5 from J; bases not matched to a gene: 6. The CDR3 spans 14 residues. Germline V gene data show CDR1 as SGHTA and CDR2 as FQGNSA. CDR3 nucleotides: TGTGCCAGCAGCCACAGGGGGCAGAGGGAGACCCAGTACTTC. This codes for CASSHRGQRETQYF. Full variable domain (outside the CDR3, taken from reference TRBV7-2 and TRBJ2-5): GAGVSQSPSNKVTEKGKDVELRCDPISGHTALYWYRQSLGQGLEFLIYFQGNSAPDKSGLPSDRFSAERTGGSVSTLTIQRTQQEDSAVYLCASSHRGQRETQYFGPGTRLLVL.

In its sample, this clonotype was seen a few times. V gene TRBV20-1 combines with J gene TRBJ2-5; TRBD2 agrees at 10 bases. The germline gives CDR1 DFQATT, CDR2 SNEGSKA (reference sequence). V lost 4 bases, J lost 2 bases, and 7 bases stayed unmatched. This CDR3 region has 15 residues. The CDR3 DNA reads as TGCAGTGCTAAGGGACTAGCGACCGGGCAAGAGACCCAGTACTTC. This gives the protein CSAKGLATGQETQYF.

This clonotype was counted ten times or more. The genes are TRBV5-1 and TRBJ2-7, with D possibly being TRBD2 (5 bases). Trimming stripped 0 bases from V and 0 bases from J, with 10 bases between. This CDR3 contains 15 residues. In germline, CDR1 is SGHRS, CDR2 YFSETQ. The CDR3 DNA is TGCGCCAGCAGCTTGGCCGGGGATACCTCCTACGAGCAGTACTTC. Protein product: CASSLAGDTSYEQYF.

The table lists this clonotype with a few counts. The chain carries TRBV7-2 and TRBJ2-1, with TRBD2 matching 8 bases. This CDR3 is 17 amino acids long. V lost 1 base, J lost 6 bases, and 11 bases stayed unmatched. Germline CDR1 SGHTA, CDR2 FQGNSA. The CDR3: CASSLGRLASGGNEQFF. In nucleotides, the CDR3 is TGTGCCAGCAGCTTAGGTCGACTAGCCAGCGGGGGCAATGAGCAGTTCTTC.

The rearrangement uses TRBV29-1 and TRBJ2-2; weak D call: TRBD1 (5 bases). The CDR3 is 13 residues long. Germline-derived CDR1 and CDR2 are SQVTM and ANQGSEA. The V end lost 4 bases, the J end lost 7 bases, and 13 bases lay between the germline ends. The CDR3, as DNA: TGCAGCGTTGGCAGGGATTATAGCGGGGAGCTGTTTTTT. Translation gives CSVGRDYSGELFF.

The table lists this clonotype with a few counts. At one boundary the junction diverges from the germline segment, which might be a read error. This chain connects TRBV7-2 to TRBJ2-1; weak D call: TRBD1 (6 bases). CDR1 is SGHTA and CDR2 is FQGNSA in the germline V gene. The CDR3 has 14 residues. The CDR3 region is CASSSDSSYDEQFF. The CDR3 region has the DNA TGTGCCAGCAGCTCGGACAGCTCCTACGATGAGCAGTTCTTC.

The rearrangement uses TRBV3-1 and TRBJ2-2; TRBD1 or TRBD2 may be the D gene (6 bases each). The CDR3 covers 15 residues. V gave up 6 bases and J gave up 2 bases, with 13 bases separating them. Germline V gives CDR1 LGHDT, CDR2 YNNKEL (reference sequence). The CDR3 DNA reads as TGTGCCAGCAGGGGAGGCGGGACAAACACCGGGGAGCTGTTTTTT. Translation gives CASRGGGTNTGELFF.

The V gene is TRBV4-2, the J gene TRBJ2-2, with TRBD2 matching 9 bases. Germline-derived CDR1 and CDR2 are LGHNA and YNFKEQ. V was clipped by 3 bases and J by 6 bases; unmatched bases: 8. CDR3 length: 16 residues. The CDR3 reads CASSQVLAGAAGELFF. The CDR3, as DNA: TGTGCCAGCAGCCAGGTTTTAGCGGGAGCGGCCGGGGAGCTGTTTTTT.

The gene calls are TRBV3-1 and TRBJ2-5; TRBD1 matches 8 bases. The DNA end lines up better with TRBJ2-7; the J call may be wrong. CDR3 size: 14 residues. Germline-derived CDR1 and CDR2 are LGHDT and YNNKEL (reference sequence). The CDR3 sequence is CASTRQGFTHEQYF. For the CDR3, the DNA is TGTGCCAGCACGAGACAGGGGTTTACCCACGAGCAGTACTTC.

The chain has TRBV5-5 and TRBJ2-1, with D unresolved. In germline, CDR1 is SGHKS, CDR2 YYEKEE (reference sequence). The V gene lost 1 base and the J gene lost 8 bases, with 10 bases spanning the gap. This CDR3 is built from 13 residues. CDR3 amino acids: CASSLNGRDEQFF. The CDR3 DNA reads TGTGCCAGCAGCTTGAATGGGCGCGATGAGCAGTTCTTC.

V is TRBV21-1 and J is TRBJ2-7. TRBV21-1 is reported as a pseudogene. The CDR3 is made up of 14 amino acids. Here the CDR3 reads CASIRISGPYEQYF. The CDR3, as DNA: TGTGCCAGCATTCGGATATCAGGTCCCTACGAGCAGTACTTC.

The rearrangement uses TRBV15 and TRBJ2-6; no clear D gene. The CDR3 extends over 14 amino acids. Germline V gene lookup returns CDR1 LNHNV and CDR2 YYDKDF (reference sequence). The V end was cut by 5 bases, the J end by 1 base, with 6 bases between. The CDR3, as DNA: TGTGCCACCAGCCTACTTTCTGGGGCCAACGTCCTGACTTTC. This gives the protein CATSLLSGANVLTF.

In the case of this clonotype: A clone one base away is much larger, so this may be a read error. The V call is TRBV7-2, the J call TRBJ2-3, with a weak D call TRBD2 (5 bases). This CDR3 is 13 amino acids long. V was trimmed by 5 bases and J by 2 bases, leaving 8 bases between them. Germline V lookup: CDR1 SGHTA, CDR2 FQGNSA. CDR3 amino acids: CASSISDTDTQYF. The CDR3 DNA is TGTGCCAGCAGCATTAGCGACACAGATACGCAGTATTTT.

The CDR3 sequence is CASSFSRQTYNSPLHF. The CDR3 DNA follows: TGTGCCAGCAGTTTCTCGCGACAGACCTATAATTCACCCCTCCACTTT. The chain joins TRBV6-5 to TRBJ1-6; perhaps TRBD1 as D (5 bases). CDR1 is MNHEY and CDR2 is SVGAGI in the germline V gene. V lost 4 bases and J 2 bases, leaving 12 bases between the germline ends. The CDR3 covers 16 residues.

The sample holds a few counts of this clonotype. In DNA form, the CDR3 reads TGTGCCAGCAGTCTCAGGGTTTCCGCGGACACTGAAGCTTTCTTT. This codes for CASSLRVSADTEAFF. The chain employs TRBV12-3 or TRBV12-4 and TRBJ1-1, with D possibly being TRBD1 (5 bases). This CDR3 region has 15 residues. Trimming stripped 5 bases from V and 3 bases from J, with 16 bases between.

This clonotype was recorded many times. This chain uses TRBV7-9 with TRBJ1-2; 9 nucleotides match TRBD1. The CDR3 loop spans 15 amino acids. Germline lookup yields CDR1 SEHNR and CDR2 FQNEAQ (reference sequence). V lost 5 bases and J lost 5; bases outside the gene matches: 9. CDR3 DNA: TGTGCCAGCAGCCGAACCATCGGACAGGGGTATGGCTACACCTTC. Translated: CASSRTIGQGYGYTF.

This clonotype has more than one count but fewer than ten. The genes are TRBV4-2 and TRBJ2-7; perhaps D is TRBD1 or TRBD2 (6 bases each). CDR1 LGHNA and CDR2 YNFKEQ come from the germline V gene. Trimming removed 0 bases at V and 3 bases at J, with 12 bases between. The CDR3 is 15 amino acids. CDR3 DNA: TGTGCCAGCAGCCAAGAACGGGGGCAAAACTACGAGCAGTACTTC. This codes for CASSQERGQNYEQYF.

The CDR3 protein is CASSQVNTDTEAFF. CDR3 in DNA: TGTGCCAGCAGCCAAGTGAACACGGACACTGAAGCTTTCTTT. This chain connects TRBV3-1 to TRBJ1-1; D ambiguous. Trimming took off 1 base at V and 3 bases at J, with 9 bases between the two ends. There are 14 residues in the CDR3. Germline V lookup: CDR1 LGHDT, CDR2 YNNKEL (reference sequence).

As for this clonotype: Germline is not matched at one junction end, which may reflect a read error. The CDR3 spells CAGSYSDGGRYGYTF. The CDR3 coding sequence is TGTGCCGGCAGTTACTCCGATGGTGGGAGGTATGGCTACACCTTC. The chain recombines TRBV6-5 with TRBJ1-2; D remains ambiguous. The CDR3 has 15 residues. Germline V lookup: CDR1 MNHEY, CDR2 SVGAGI.

Only a few counts were recorded for this clonotype. The gene calls are TRBV25-1 and TRBJ2-7; D is unresolved. This CDR3 is 16 amino acids long. CDR1 and CDR2 from the germline V gene are MGHDK and SYGVNS. Trimming took off 3 bases at V and 2 bases at J, with 17 bases between the two ends. In nucleotides, the CDR3 is TGTGCCAGCAGTGACACCGTAGGGCTTCTCCCCTACGAGCAGTACTTC. Amino acids: CASSDTVGLLPYEQYF.

The chain is built from TRBV29-1 and TRBJ2-4; D is possibly TRBD2 (5 bases). Trimming took 4 bases from V and 1 from J, leaving 14 bases between them. In germline, CDR1 is SQVTM, CDR2 ANQGSEA. The CDR3 is made up of 15 amino acids. The DNA of the CDR3 is TGCAGCGTTGTGGCGGGCCCATCTGCCAAAAACATTCAGTACTTC. Its protein is CSVVAGPSAKNIQYF. Supplemented by reference TRBV29-1 and TRBJ2-4, the full variable domain reads SAVISQKPSRDICQRGTSLTIQCQVDSQVTMMFWYRQQPGQSLTLIATANQGSEATYESGFVIDKFPISRPNLTFSTLTVSNMSPEDSSIYLCSVVAGPSAKNIQYFGAGTRLSVL.

The V call is TRBV5-1, the J call TRBJ2-1, with D possibly TRBD1 on 6 matching bases. CDR3 size: 15 residues. The V gene's germline CDR1 is SGHRS and CDR2 YFSETQ. V was trimmed by 5 bases and J by 7 bases, leaving 19 bases between them. The DNA for the CDR3 is TGCGCCAGCAGTGCACAGGGTTCTGGTGGGAATGAGCAGTTCTTC. Amino acid sequence: CASSAQGSGGNEQFF. Looking up the rest from reference TRBV5-1 and TRBJ2-1 gives the full variable domain: KAGVTQTPRYLIKTRGQQVTLSCSPISGHRSVSWYQQTPGQGLQFLFEYFSETQRNKGNFPGRFSGRQFSNSRSEMNVSTLELGDSALYLCASSAQGSGGNEQFFGPGTRLTVL.